This TCR beta chain was recorded in a study of control samples from healthy donors and cancer patients. This clone was observed a few times. V lost 6 bases to trimming and J lost 3 bases; unmatched junction nucleotides: 1. Germline-derived CDR1 and CDR2 are SGHRS and YFSETQ. This CDR3 comprises 13 residues. Using immunoSEQ multiplex PCR, the repertoire was profiled, and TCRdb retains in-frame clones only, with some absent. The sample yields roughly 98,000 clones, approximately 82% seen once. This TCR was sampled from a woman aged 60-75 years in good health. The specimen was blood. The genes are TRBV5-1 and TRBJ1-1, with 11 bases matching TRBD1. In DNA form, the CDR3 reads TGCGCCAGCATGGGACAGGGGGACACTGAAGCTTTCTTT. Its translation is CASMGQGDTEAFF.